Below are 15 T cell receptor beta chains sequenced from a single sample in a study of T cells in Graves' hyperthyroidism and ophthalmopathy. Researchers amplified the TCR beta CDR3 regions from RNA transcripts. Primed by the HTBI set, a first-round RT-PCR was run on the TCR CDR3. TCRdb processed the multiplex PCR reads anew with MiXCR; each CDR3 protein has one entry. In the table there are under 350,000 distinct CDR3 sequences, 15% to 20% of which are singletons. Specimen: blood. These receptors all come from a woman in her forties or fifties with Graves' hyperthyroidism.

The chain uses TRBV4-1 and TRBJ1-5, with 11 nucleotides matching TRBD1. V dropped 3 bases and J dropped 0; count of bases not matched to a gene: 1. CDR3 length: 16 amino acids. Germline V CDR1 and CDR2: MGHRA, YSYEKL. The CDR3 bases are TGCGCCAGCAGCCAGGGACAGGGGGGTAGCAATCAGCCCCAGCATTTT. Translation: CASSQGQGGSNQPQHF.

Comments on this clonotype: A much larger clone differs from this one at a single base, so this may be a read error. The V call is TRBV11-2, the J call TRBJ2-3; D might be TRBD1 (5 bases). This CDR3 is built from 15 residues. Trimming left V 0 bases short and J 9 bases short, with 16 bases between. The V gene's germline CDR1 is SGHAT and CDR2 FQNNGV. CDR3 amino acids: CASSLDHSGIRTQYF. The CDR3 bases are TGTGCCAGCAGCTTAGATCACTCAGGGATAAGAACGCAGTATTTT.

This clonotype came up a few times. V is TRBV30 and J is TRBJ2-4, with a possible D match to TRBD2 (5 bases). CDR3 length: 12 residues. V dropped 2 bases and J dropped 8 bases, with 10 bases sitting between them. Per germline, CDR1 GTSNPN and CDR2 SVGIG (reference sequence). The CDR3 bases are TGTGCCTGGAGTATTACTAGAGACATTCAGTACTTC. Translated: CAWSITRDIQYF.

This clonotype occurred a few times. This rearrangement joins TRBV5-1 to TRBJ1-1; D might be TRBD1 (5 bases). The CDR3 length is 13 residues. The germline V and J ends were trimmed by 4 bases and 11 bases, with 18 bases remaining between them. CDR1 and CDR2 (germline): SGHRS, YFSETQ. Here the CDR3 DNA reads TGCGCCAGCAGCGGCCGGGACCGCACGATGGCTTTCTTT. Its translation is CASSGRDRTMAFF.

This clonotype was detected many times. Here the CDR3 DNA reads TGTGCCAGCAGTGAAGCTCCTACCCTAGCGGGGAGCGACAATGAGCAGTTCTTC. The encoded protein is CASSEAPTLAGSDNEQFF. The chain uses TRBV2 and TRBJ2-1; 9 bases agree with TRBD2. This CDR3 is 18 amino acids long. Per germline, CDR1 SNHLY and CDR2 FYNNEI. Unmatched junction bases numbered 11, after V lost 0 bases and J lost 5 bases.

As DNA, the CDR3 is TGCAGCGTTGAAGACATAAGGGGGGACAGGGTGTACGAGCAGTACTTC. Encoded protein: CSVEDIRGDRVYEQYF. The chain employs TRBV29-1 and TRBJ2-7, with 9 bases fitting TRBD1. Germline-derived CDR1 and CDR2 are SQVTM and ANQGSEA. Trimming cost V 0 bases and J 4 bases; bases outside gene matches: 10. This CDR3 comprises 16 residues.

This clonotype was seen a handful of times. The chain uses TRBV7-9 and TRBJ2-3; 9 bases align to TRBD2. This CDR3 has 17 amino acids. Germline V gene data show CDR1 as SEHNR and CDR2 as FQNEAQ (reference sequence). The trim removed 5 bases at V and 2 bases at J, leaving 11 bases unmatched. The CDR3 DNA reads as TGTGCCAGCAGCACACCGGAGGGGACTAGCTACACAGATACGCAGTATTTT. Translated, it gives CASSTPEGTSYTDTQYF.

This clonotype was counted at least ten times. This chain links TRBV27 with TRBJ1-1; no reliable D call. The germline V gene has CDR1 MNHEY and CDR2 SMNVEV (reference sequence). CDR3 length equals 14 residues. V gave up 6 bases and J gave up 0 bases, with 11 bases separating them. The CDR3 loop reads CASRVADLNTEAFF. The CDR3 nucleotides read TGTGCCAGCAGAGTGGCGGACTTGAACACTGAAGCTTTCTTT.

This clonotype has at least ten counts. The genes are TRBV7-8 and TRBJ2-5; D is perhaps TRBD1 (5 bases). CDR3 size: 21 residues. V gave up 5 bases and J gave up 4 bases, with 35 bases separating them. Germline-derived CDR1 and CDR2 are SGHVS and FQNEAQ. The CDR3 loop reads CASSPQESRAVIPLLRETQYF. CDR3 nucleotides: TGTGCCAGCAGCCCCCAGGAGAGCAGGGCGGTTATCCCGCTACTACGAGAGACCCAGTACTTC.

The sample holds many counts of this clonotype. The chain is built from TRBV13 and TRBJ1-1, with D possibly TRBD1 on 6 matching bases. The germline V gene has CDR1 PRHDT and CDR2 FYEKMQ (reference sequence). The V end lost 5 bases, the J end lost 11 bases, and 21 bases lay between the germline ends. CDR3 length: 14 amino acids. The DNA for the CDR3 is TGTGCCAGCAGCCATTGGGGGCGATTTGAGTATGCTTTCTTT. It yields the protein CASSHWGRFEYAFF.

This sequence joins TRBV7-2 and TRBJ2-1; D unresolved. Germline loops: CDR1 SGHTA, CDR2 FQGNSA. Trimming pared 1 base from V and 7 bases from J, leaving 11 bases between. The CDR3 runs to 14 residues. The CDR3 is CASSLDPVGNEQFF. The CDR3 DNA sequence: TGTGCCAGCAGCTTAGACCCGGTCGGGAATGAGCAGTTCTTC.

This clonotype came up many times. The chain uses TRBV2 and TRBJ2-1; weak D call: TRBD2 (6 bases). V was pared by 4 bases and J by 8 bases, with 15 bases between. Germline V gene sequence: CDR1 SNHLY, CDR2 FYNNEI. The CDR3 is 14 residues long. The CDR3 sequence is CASSGSTRWDEQFF. The CDR3 coding sequence is TGTGCCAGCAGTGGTTCGACTAGGTGGGATGAGCAGTTCTTC.

This clonotype has more than one count but fewer than ten. The chain combines TRBV5-1 with TRBJ1-3, with D unclear. The germline V and J ends were trimmed by 3 bases and 1 base, with 17 bases remaining between them. Germline-derived CDR1 and CDR2 are SGHRS and YFSETQ. The CDR3 has 17 amino acids. This CDR3 is CASSSFPGLLSGNTIYF. CDR3 coding DNA: TGCGCCAGCAGCTCTTTCCCGGGATTATTGTCTGGAAACACCATATATTTT.

This clonotype has ten or more counts. This chain joins TRBV20-1 and TRBJ1-1; D not resolved. Germline lookup yields CDR1 DFQATT and CDR2 SNEGSKA (reference sequence). The CDR3 is 14 amino acids. V shed 3 bases and J shed 3 bases, with 14 bases lying between them. CDR3 DNA sequence: TGCAGTGCTAGCCCGGGGTATACGCACACTGAAGCTTTCTTT. Its translation is CSASPGYTHTEAFF.

This chain connects TRBV19 to TRBJ1-5, with D maybe TRBD1 (5 bases). The germline V and J ends were trimmed by 6 bases and 0 bases, with 21 bases remaining between them. The CDR3 has 18 residues. CDR1 is LNHDA, CDR2 SQIVND, per germline (reference sequence). This CDR3 is CASSLTDFPAYSNQPQHF. The CDR3 DNA is TGTGCCAGTAGCCTGACAGATTTTCCGGCCTATAGCAATCAGCCCCAGCATTTT.